This TCR beta chain was sequenced during a study of tumor and adjacent non-tumor tissue in lung cancer. Study-level background: Each sample yielded around 4.2 million productive TCRbeta reads on average.

The library came from three nested PCR rounds adapted from ARM-PCR protocols. TCRdb re-called the multiplex PCR reads through MiXCR, storing one row per CDR3 protein. The sample comprises 60,000 to 90,000 distinct CDR3 sequences, over 75% of which are singletons, and approximately 12% rests with the top ten. This sample's RNA came from whole unsorted tissue. This CDR3 comprises 16 residues. Germline CDR1 is MNHNY and CDR2 is SVGAGI (reference sequence). The V end was cut by 4 bases, the J end by 11 bases, with 21 bases between. V is TRBV6-6 and J is TRBJ1-6; TRBD1 is a possible D gene (5 bases). Specimen: lung tumor tissue. The sequence was collected from a woman aged 50 to 60 with non-small cell lung cancer. CDR3 nucleotide sequence: TGTGCCAGCAGTTCAGCCGGGGCGCCGTGCGATCCACCCCTCCACTTT. This sequence encodes CASSSAGAPCDPPLHF.